This TCR beta chain was identified in a study of blood T cell repertoires in COVID-19. The overall study: Donors in the United States, Italy and Spain gave samples during acute or convalescent COVID-19. T cells, B-cell-depleted T cells, or PBMCs provided the cDNA or gDNA that served as material.

A Seattle source enrolled patients during active infection and followed them longitudinally. Under the authors' procedure: Amplification from reference gene primers served as the basis for estimated nucleated cell counts. Generated by immunoSEQ multiplex PCR, the TCRdb table keeps only in-frame clones and is missing some. That table is the source of V, J and clone size, and D and trimming were worked out from the DNA. The sample has 140,000 to 150,000 clones; 70% to 90% are singletons. The germline CDR1 and CDR2 sequences are SGHKS and YYEKEE (reference sequence). The CDR3 is made up of 16 amino acids. Trimming pared 2 bases from V and 1 base from J, leaving 15 bases between.

The receptor was isolated from a woman aged 60-75 years with COVID-19, enrolled during active disease. The specimen was peripheral blood. The rearrangement links TRBV5-5 to TRBJ2-5; D is uncertain. Here the CDR3 DNA reads TGTGCCAGCAGCTTTGCCCGCCGACACCCCCAAGAGACCCAGTACTTC. This gives the protein CASSFARRHPQETQYF.